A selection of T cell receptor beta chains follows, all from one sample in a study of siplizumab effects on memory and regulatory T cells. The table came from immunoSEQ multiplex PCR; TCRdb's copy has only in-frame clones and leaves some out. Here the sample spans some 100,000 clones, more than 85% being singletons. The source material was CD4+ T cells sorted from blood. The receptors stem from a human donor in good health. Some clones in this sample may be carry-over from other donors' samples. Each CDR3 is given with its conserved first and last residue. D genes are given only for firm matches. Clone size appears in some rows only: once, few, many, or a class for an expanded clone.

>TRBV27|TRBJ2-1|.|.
TGTGCCAGCAGTTTAACCGGGTCCTACTACAATGAGCAGTTCTTC
CASSLTGSYYNEQFF
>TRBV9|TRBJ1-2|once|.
TGTGCCAGCAGCCTCAGTGGATTAGGGAATGGCTACACCTTC
CASSLSGLGNGYTF
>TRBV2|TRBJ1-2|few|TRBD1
TGTGCCAGCGAACCGGGACAGAATTATGGCTACACCTTC
CASEPGQNYGYTF
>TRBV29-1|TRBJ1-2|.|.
TGCAGCGTTGGGGGGGCTGGCTATGGCTACACCTTC
CSVGGAGYGYTF
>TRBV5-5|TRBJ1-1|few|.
TGTGCCAGCAGCTTAAGTCCAGGGGAGACTGAAGCTTTCTTT
CASSLSPGETEAFF
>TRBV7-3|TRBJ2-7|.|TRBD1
TGTGCCAGCAGCTTTTCGACAGGGGACCCCTACGAGCAGTACTTC
CASSFSTGDPYEQYF
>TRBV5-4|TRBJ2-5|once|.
TGTGCCAGCAGCTTGGGGGCTGGGGTTGGAAGGGAGACCCAGTACTTC
CASSLGAGVGRETQYF
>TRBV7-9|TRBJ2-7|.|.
TGTGCCAGCAGCGGGGACTACGAGCAGTACTTC
CASSGDYEQYF
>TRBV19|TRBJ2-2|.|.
TGTGCCAGTAGTAACAGAAATAGCGCCGGGGAGCTGTTTTTT
CASSNRNSAGELFF
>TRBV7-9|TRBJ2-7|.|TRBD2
TGTGCCAGCAGCTATAATAGCGGGAGGGCCGTAGTCAACGAGCAGTACTTC
CASSYNSGRAVVNEQYF
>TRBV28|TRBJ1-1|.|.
TGTGCCAGCAGTTCTGGGCGGAGGGAAGCTTTCTTT
CASSSGRREAFF
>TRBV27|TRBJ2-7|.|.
TGTGCCAGCAGTTTATCGTCGGCTAGGGAATACTACGAGCAGTACTTC
CASSLSSAREYYEQYF
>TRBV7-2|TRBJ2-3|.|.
TGTGCCAGCAGCTTATCGCGAATCCGGACAGATACGCAGTATTTT
CASSLSRIRTDTQYF
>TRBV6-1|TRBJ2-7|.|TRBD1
TGTGCCAGCAGTAAGGGACAGGTAGACTACGAGCAGTACTTC
CASSKGQVDYEQYF
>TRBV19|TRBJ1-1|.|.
TGTGCCAGTAGTCAACGCCGGCGGGCTTTCTTT
CASSQRRRAFF
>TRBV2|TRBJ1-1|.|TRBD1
TGTGCCAGCACCTGGACAGGGGGGGACACTGAAGCTTTCTTT
CASTWTGGDTEAFF
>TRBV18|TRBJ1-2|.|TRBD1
TGTGCCAGCTCACCACGATGGGACAGAAGTGGCTACACCTTC
CASSPRWDRSGYTF
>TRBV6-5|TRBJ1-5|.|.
TGTGCCAGCAGTTATGGGGACGGATATCAGCCCCAGCATTTT
CASSYGDGYQPQHF
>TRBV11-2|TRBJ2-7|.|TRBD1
TGTGCCAGCAGCTTCACCGGGACAGGGGGCGACGAGCAGTACTTC
CASSFTGTGGDEQYF
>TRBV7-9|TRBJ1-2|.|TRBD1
TGTGCCAGCAGCTACTATAGCCGGGACAGGGTTATGAATGGCTACACCTTC
CASSYYSRDRVMNGYTF
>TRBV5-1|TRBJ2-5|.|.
TGCGCCAGCAGCTTGGCGACTCCCTCTCAAGAGACCCAGTACTTC
CASSLATPSQETQYF
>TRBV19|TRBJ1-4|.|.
TGTGCCAGTAGTATTATCCCCGACCGGGTCACTAATGAAAAACTGTTTTTT
CASSIIPDRVTNEKLFF
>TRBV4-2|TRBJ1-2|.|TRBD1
TGTGCCAGCAGCGAAGACAGGGGAAAAGGAGGCTACACCTTC
CASSEDRGKGGYTF
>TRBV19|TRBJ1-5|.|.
TGTGCCAGTAGTATAGGGCCGGGACTTCACCTTAATCAGCCCCAGCATTTT
CASSIGPGLHLNQPQHF
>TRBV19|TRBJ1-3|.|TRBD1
TGTGCCAGTGGGCTCCCCAGGGGGCCCTCTGGAAACACCATATATTTT
CASGLPRGPSGNTIYF
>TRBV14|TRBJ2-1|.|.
TGTGCCAGCAGCCAAGCTGACATATCGCAGTTCTTC
CASSQADISQFF
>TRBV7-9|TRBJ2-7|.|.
TGTGCCAGCAGCTTAGCCAGTGTCGGGCAGTACTTC
CASSLASVGQYF
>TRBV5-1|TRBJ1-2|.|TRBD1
TGCGCCAGCAGCCCCGACAGGGGTGGAATCTATGGCTACACCTTC
CASSPDRGGIYGYTF
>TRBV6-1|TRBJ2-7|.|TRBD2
TGTGCCAGCAGTGACCCTCGGGGAGGGGACGAGCAGTACTTC
CASSDPRGGDEQYF
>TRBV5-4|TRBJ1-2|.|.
TGTGCCAGCAGCTCCGGGACACTTAACTATGGCTACACCTTC
CASSSGTLNYGYTF
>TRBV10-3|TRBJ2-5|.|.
TGTGCCATCAGTGCGACAGCTCAAGAGACCCAGTACTTC
CAISATAQETQYF
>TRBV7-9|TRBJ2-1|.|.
TGTGCCAGCAGCCACATTAGCCCCATCTACAATGAGCAGTTCTTC
CASSHISPIYNEQFF
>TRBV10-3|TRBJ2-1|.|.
TGTGCCATCAGTGAGATTAACAATGAGCAGTTCTTC
CAISEINNEQFF
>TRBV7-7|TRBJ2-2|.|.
TGTGCTAGCAGCCCACAGCCTGGGCAGCACACCGGGGAGCTGTTTTTT
CASSPQPGQHTGELFF
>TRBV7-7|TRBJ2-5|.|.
TGTGCTAGCAGCTTAATGCGGGGCATACAAGAGACCCAGTACTTC
CASSLMRGIQETQYF
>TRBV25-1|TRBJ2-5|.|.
TGTGCCAGCAGGGCAGGCGTAGGTTCCCAAGAGACCCAGTACTTC
CASRAGVGSQETQYF
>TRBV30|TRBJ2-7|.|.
TGTGCCTGGAGCTTGGGAAGCTCCTACGAGCAGTACTTC
CAWSLGSSYEQYF
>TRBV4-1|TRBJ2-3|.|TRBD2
TGCGCCAGCAGCCAAGATTCTAGCGGGGGCACAGATACGCAGTATTTT
CASSQDSSGGTDTQYF
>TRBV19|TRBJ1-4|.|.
TGTGCCAGTAGTATAGATCGGACCCGGGCAACTAATGAAAAACTGTTTTTT
CASSIDRTRATNEKLFF
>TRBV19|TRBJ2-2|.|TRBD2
TGTGCCAGTAGTAGGGTAGCGGGAATCAACACCGGGGAGCTGTTTTTT
CASSRVAGINTGELFF
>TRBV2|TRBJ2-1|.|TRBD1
TGTGCCAGTAGATCAGGGGGCCCCCCTAGCGAGCAGTTCTTC
CASRSGGPPSEQFF
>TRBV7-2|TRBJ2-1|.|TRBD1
TGTGCCAGCAGCTTAGTAGGGGGCGCGAGATGGGAGCAGTTCTTC
CASSLVGGARWEQFF
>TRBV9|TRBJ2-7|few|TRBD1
TGTGCCAGCTACGGACAGGGAGCTCTACGTTCCACCTACGAGCAGTACTTC
CASYGQGALRSTYEQYF
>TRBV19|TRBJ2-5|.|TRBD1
TGTGCCAGTAGTATAGAGGGCAGGGGGAAGGAGACCCAGTACTTC
CASSIEGRGKETQYF
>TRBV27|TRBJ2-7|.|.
TGTGCCAGCAGTTTCCGGGGGACAAGGTCCGGCGAGCAGTACTTC
CASSFRGTRSGEQYF
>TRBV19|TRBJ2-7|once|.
TGTGCCAGTAGTATTAACCGCGACTACGAGCAGTACTTC
CASSINRDYEQYF
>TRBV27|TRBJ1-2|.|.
TGTGCCAGCAGCCCATCGCATGGGGGATATGGCTACACCTTC
CASSPSHGGYGYTF
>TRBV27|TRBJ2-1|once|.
TGTGCCAGCAGTTCACCCCCCCGGGGTAGTGAGCAGTTCTTC
CASSSPPRGSEQFF
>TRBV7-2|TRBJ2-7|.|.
TGTGCCAGCAGCTTGGGCAGGTCCTACGAGCAGTACTTC
CASSLGRSYEQYF
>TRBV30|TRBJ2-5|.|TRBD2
TGTGCCTGGAGTGTAGGACTAGCGGGAGAGACCCAGTACTTC
CAWSVGLAGETQYF
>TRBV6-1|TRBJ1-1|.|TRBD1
TGTGCCAGCAGTTATGGGACAGGATTCAATGAAGCTTTCTTT
CASSYGTGFNEAFF